The 16 T cell receptor beta chains given below trace back to one sample, sequenced in a study of T cells in Graves' hyperthyroidism and ophthalmopathy. RNA transcripts gave rise to amplified TCR beta CDR3 regions. Carried out on the TCR CDR3, a first-round RT-PCR used the HTBI primer set. Each CDR3 protein is one row after TCRdb ran MiXCR on the multiplex PCR reads. The sample shows 640,000 or so distinct CDR3 sequences, roughly 15% of them seen only once. The sequenced material came from blood. These receptors were obtained from a woman aged 40 to 50 with Graves' ophthalmopathy.

This sequence joins TRBV5-4 and TRBJ1-2; 9 nucleotides line up with TRBD1. The CDR3 sequence is 15 residues long. The germline gives CDR1 SGHNT, CDR2 YYREEE (reference sequence). J lost 5 bases, V lost 4 bases, and 9 bases had no gene match. CDR3 amino acids: CASSSDGQGRYGYTF. The CDR3 DNA reads TGTGCCAGCAGCAGCGACGGACAGGGGCGTTATGGCTACACCTTC.

This clonotype was detected many times. The rearrangement uses TRBV6-5 and TRBJ1-5, with 9 positions matching TRBD1. Germline CDR1 MNHEY, CDR2 SVGAGI. J lost 1 base, V lost 4 bases, and 2 bases had no gene match. The CDR3 consists of 15 residues. The CDR3 sequence: CASSWTGASNQPQHF. DNA for the CDR3: TGTGCCAGCAGTTGGACAGGGGCGAGCAATCAGCCCCAGCATTTT.

The chain recombines TRBV5-1 with TRBJ2-5; D might be TRBD1 (6 bases). Germline values: CDR1 SGHRS, CDR2 YFSETQ. V gave up 1 base and J gave up 3 bases, with 13 bases separating them. The CDR3 loop spans 15 amino acids. CDR3 region: CASSLTGYREETQYF. In nucleotides, the CDR3 is TGCGCCAGCAGCTTGACAGGGTATAGGGAAGAGACCCAGTACTTC.

Ten or more counts support this clonotype. The chain combines TRBV6-5 with TRBJ1-2; 8 bases fit TRBD1. The ends lost 2 bases at V and 3 bases at J; junction bases unmatched: 8. CDR1 and CDR2 from the germline V gene are MNHEY and SVGAGI. The CDR3 consists of 16 residues. CDR3 sequence (DNA): TGTGCCAGCAGTTACCCGACAGGGGAATTCTACTATGGCTACACCTTC. Translating gives CASSYPTGEFYYGYTF.

In its sample, this clonotype was seen many times. This sequence joins TRBV6-2 or TRBV6-3 and TRBJ2-7; unclear D gene. The V end was cut by 6 bases, the J end by 5 bases, with 11 bases between. CDR1 and CDR2 (germline): MNHEY, SVGEGT. This CDR3 region has 12 residues. The chain's CDR3 is CASRTPYHEQYF. In nucleotides, the CDR3 is TGTGCCAGCAGAACTCCCTACCACGAGCAGTACTTC.

This clonotype was seen many times. The chain joins TRBV6-2 or TRBV6-3 to TRBJ2-7; TRBD2 might be the D (5 bases). V lost 0 bases, J lost 3 bases, and 15 bases lay in between. The CDR3 loop spans 16 amino acids. CDR1 and CDR2 (germline): MNHEY, SVGEGT. DNA for the CDR3: TGTGCCAGCAGTTACTCACCGATGGACCGGGACTACGAGCAGTACTTC. It yields the protein CASSYSPMDRDYEQYF.

The V and J genes are TRBV20-1 and TRBJ2-7; D is possibly TRBD2 (5 bases). Trimming removed 0 bases from V and 6 bases from J, with 9 bases in between. Germline V CDR1 and CDR2: DFQATT, SNEGSKA (reference sequence). This CDR3 spans 12 amino acids. CDR3 loop: CSAREASLEQYF. CDR3 DNA sequence: TGCAGTGCTAGAGAGGCTAGCCTCGAGCAGTACTTC.

The table lists this clonotype with many counts. The chain couples TRBV7-2 to TRBJ1-1; 9 nucleotides match TRBD1. J gave up 7 bases and V 5 bases, and 2 bases lay outside the gene matches. The CDR3 loop spans 12 amino acids. Germline V gives CDR1 SGHTA, CDR2 FQGNSA. CDR3 DNA sequence: TGTGCCAGCAGCCGGGACAGGGTTGAAGCTTTCTTT. It translates to CASSRDRVEAFF.

This clonotype has at least ten counts. The chain employs TRBV24-1 and TRBJ2-1, with D possibly being TRBD1 or TRBD2 (5 bases each). Germline V gene data show CDR1 as KGHDR and CDR2 as SFDVKD. The CDR3 spans 14 residues. The V end lost 9 bases, the J end lost 8 bases, and 19 bases lay between the germline ends. The CDR3 nucleotides read TGTGCCACCGCCCGGGACCCCCAGTACGATGAGCAGTTCTTC. As protein: CATARDPQYDEQFF.

This clonotype has at least ten counts. V and J are TRBV28 and TRBJ1-1; D is unresolved. Germline lookup yields CDR1 MDHEN and CDR2 SYDVKM. There are 13 residues in the CDR3. V was pared by 5 bases and J by 4 bases, with 11 bases between. CDR3 protein: CASSTSGSTEAFF. The CDR3 nucleotides read TGTGCCAGCAGTACCTCCGGCAGCACTGAAGCTTTCTTT.

This clonotype turned up a few times. This chain links TRBV6-1 with TRBJ2-2, with 11 bases lining up with TRBD1. This CDR3 spans 15 amino acids. Per the germline V gene, CDR1 is MNHNS and CDR2 is SASEGT. Trimming took 5 bases from V and 10 from J; bases not matched to a gene: 9. The CDR3: CASSRTGGASEELFF. The CDR3 DNA sequence: TGTGCCAGCAGTAGGACAGGGGGCGCTTCCGAGGAGCTGTTTTTT.

This chain connects TRBV18 to TRBJ1-1; D call uncertain. The CDR3 is made up of 13 amino acids. The V gene's germline CDR1 is KGHSH and CDR2 LQKENI. The ends were cut back, 0 bases at V and 7 bases at J, with 9 bases in the middle. DNA of the CDR3: TGTGCCAGCTCACCACCCCACGCGGGTGAAGCTTTCTTT. It translates to CASSPPHAGEAFF.

This clonotype has at least ten counts. The chain has TRBV4-2 and TRBJ2-5, with TRBD2 matching over 14 bases. With V trimmed by 4 bases and J by 2 bases, 9 bases remained unmatched. The CDR3 consists of 18 residues. CDR1 is LGHNA, CDR2 YNFKEQ, per germline. Here the CDR3 reads CASSRSGLAGEGQETQYF. The DNA for the CDR3 is TGTGCCAGCAGCCGCTCGGGACTAGCGGGGGAGGGACAAGAGACCCAGTACTTC.

This clonotype came up many times. The gene calls are TRBV30 and TRBJ2-4, with a tentative D call TRBD2 (5 bases). The V end was cut by 3 bases, the J end by 7 bases, with 13 bases between. Per germline, CDR1 GTSNPN and CDR2 SVGIG (reference sequence). The CDR3 contains 13 residues. The CDR3: CAWRGEGMNIQYF. CDR3 in DNA: TGTGCCTGGAGGGGAGAGGGAATGAACATTCAGTACTTC.

The genes are TRBV7-9 and TRBJ2-7, with TRBD2 matching 8 bases. Germline V gene sequence: CDR1 SEHNR, CDR2 FQNEAQ (reference sequence). The length of the CDR3 is 15 residues. J was trimmed by 0 bases and V by 3 bases; bases with no gene match: 4. CDR3 loop: CASSFLSGASYEQYF. CDR3 nucleotides: TGTGCCAGCAGCTTTCTTAGCGGGGCCTCCTACGAGCAGTACTTC. The variable domain in full, completed from reference TRBV7-9 and TRBJ2-7, reads DTGVSQNPRHKITKRGQNVTFRCDPISEHNRLYWYRQTLGQGPEFLTYFQNEAQLEKSRLLSDRFSAERPKGSFSTLEIQRTEQGDSAMYLCASSFLSGASYEQYFGPGTRLTVT.

This clonotype showed up many times. The CDR3 loop reads CASGLVGGGGGETQYF. CDR3 nucleotides: TGTGCTAGTGGTTTGGTAGGGGGAGGGGGAGGAGAGACCCAGTACTTC. This chain uses TRBV12-5 with TRBJ2-5; TRBD2 might be the D (7 bases). Germline CDR1 reads LGHNT; CDR2 reads FRNRAP. This CDR3 contains 16 residues. V lost 0 bases, J lost 4 bases, and 15 bases lay in between.